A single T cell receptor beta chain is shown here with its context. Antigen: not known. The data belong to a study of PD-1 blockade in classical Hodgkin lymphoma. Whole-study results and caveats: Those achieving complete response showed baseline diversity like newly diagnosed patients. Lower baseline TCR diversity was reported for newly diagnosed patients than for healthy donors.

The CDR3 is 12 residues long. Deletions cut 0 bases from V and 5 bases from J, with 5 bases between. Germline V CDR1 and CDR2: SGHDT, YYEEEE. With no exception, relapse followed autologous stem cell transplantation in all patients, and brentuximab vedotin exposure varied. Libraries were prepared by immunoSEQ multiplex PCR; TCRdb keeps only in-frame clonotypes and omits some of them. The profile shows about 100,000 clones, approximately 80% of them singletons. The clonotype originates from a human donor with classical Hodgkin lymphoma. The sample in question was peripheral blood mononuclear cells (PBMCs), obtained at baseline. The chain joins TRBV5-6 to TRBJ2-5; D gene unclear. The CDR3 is CASSLDWETQYF. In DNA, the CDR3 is TGTGCCAGCAGCTTGGACTGGGAGACCCAGTACTTC.